This entry is about one TCR beta chain. Its antigen is undetermined. Per the germline V gene, CDR1 is LNHDA and CDR2 is SQIVND (reference sequence). V trimming: 3 bases; J trimming: 6 bases; junction bases outside the gene matches: 0. The CDR3 is 12 amino acids. This specimen belongs to a study of cytomegalovirus exposure and HLA in healthy donors. Study-wide results and limits: In a later analysis, across HLA loci, associated TCR counts were highest for DRB1, lowest for HLA-C.

PCR involved 60 Vbeta and 13 Jbeta primers. TCRdb keeps only in-frame clones here, not all; method: immunoSEQ multiplex PCR. The sample lists some 170,000 clones; roughly 85% were seen once. Sequencing was done on a sample of PBMCs. This chain uses TRBV19 with TRBJ2-7; 9 bases fit TRBD2. The receptor was isolated from a man aged 40-49 years in good health and CMV-seropositive. This chain's CDR3 is CASSMREGEQYF. The CDR3 DNA reads as TGTGCCAGTAGTATGCGGGAGGGCGAGCAGTACTTC.